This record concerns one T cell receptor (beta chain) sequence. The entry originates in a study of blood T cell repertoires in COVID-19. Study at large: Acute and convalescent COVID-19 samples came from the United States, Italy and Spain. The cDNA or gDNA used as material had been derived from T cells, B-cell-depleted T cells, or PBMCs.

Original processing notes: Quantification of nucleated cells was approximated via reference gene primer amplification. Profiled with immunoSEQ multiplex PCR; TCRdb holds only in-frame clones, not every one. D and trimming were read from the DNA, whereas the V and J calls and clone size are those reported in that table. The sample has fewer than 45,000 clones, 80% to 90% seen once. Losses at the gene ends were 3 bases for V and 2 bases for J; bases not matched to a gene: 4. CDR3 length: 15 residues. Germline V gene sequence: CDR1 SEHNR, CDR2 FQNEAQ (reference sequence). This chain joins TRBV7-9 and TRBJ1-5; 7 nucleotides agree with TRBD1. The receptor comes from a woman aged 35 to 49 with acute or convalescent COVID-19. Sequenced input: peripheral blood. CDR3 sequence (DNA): TGTGCCAGCAGCTTGCAAACAGGGGGCAATCAGCCCCAGCATTTT. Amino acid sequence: CASSLQTGGNQPQHF.